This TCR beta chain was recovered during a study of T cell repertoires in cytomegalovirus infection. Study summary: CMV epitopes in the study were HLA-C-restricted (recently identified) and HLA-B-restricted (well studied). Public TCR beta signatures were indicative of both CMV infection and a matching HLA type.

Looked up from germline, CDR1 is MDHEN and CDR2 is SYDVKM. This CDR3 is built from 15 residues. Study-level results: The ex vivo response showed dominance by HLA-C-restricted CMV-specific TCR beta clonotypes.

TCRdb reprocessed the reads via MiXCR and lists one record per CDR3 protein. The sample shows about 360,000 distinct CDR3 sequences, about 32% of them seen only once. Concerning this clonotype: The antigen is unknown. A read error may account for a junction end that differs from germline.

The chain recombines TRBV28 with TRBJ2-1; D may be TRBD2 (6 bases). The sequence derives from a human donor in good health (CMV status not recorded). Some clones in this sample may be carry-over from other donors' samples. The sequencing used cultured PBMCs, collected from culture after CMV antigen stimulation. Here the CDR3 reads CASRGGGGPYKEQFF. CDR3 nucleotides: TGTGCCAGCAGGGGGGGTGGAGGACCCTACAAGGAGCAGTTCTTC.